A single sample gave rise to the 15 T cell receptor beta chains below, sequenced in a study of CD8+ T cells in alopecia areata (dated by TCRdb to the late 2010s). The method was the immunoSEQ multiplex PCR assay. RNA was extracted from all samples and reverse transcribed into cDNA as template for TCR sequencing. TCRdb's version of the immuneACCESS table is confined to in-frame rearrangements and falls short of the full clone set. An unresolved V gene accounts for under half of the shortfall where checked; the remainder is of unknown origin. There are approximately 300,000 clones in this sample, and none of them is a singleton. The top ten clones comprise about 1.1% of the sample. Pooled mouse cutaneous lymph node cells were stained for CD4, CD8alpha, NKG2D, NKG2ACE and other markers and were then sorted on a BD Influx. Source material: CD4+ T cells sorted from a lymph node. These receptors were taken from a C3H/HeJ mouse with alopecia areata. The MHC haplotype carried by mice of this strain is H2-k.

A few counts support this clone. Mouse gene names apply. The CDR3 is cut off 3 residues early in the read; its end comes from the germline J gene. The chain has TRBV31 and TRBJ1-6; 7 positions match TRBD1. TRBJ1-6 is recorded as an ORF, its role being uncertain. The CDR3 runs 16 residues. J lost 1 base, V lost 3 bases, and 6 bases had no gene match. Germline CDR1 and CDR2: GKSSPN and SITVG. This CDR3 reads CAWREPGQSYNSPLYF. The sequenced part of the CDR3 DNA is TGTGCCTGGAGGGAACCGGGACAGTCCTATAATTCGCCC.

As concerns this clone: Gene names denote mouse genes. The read ends 4 residues before the CDR3 terminus; that terminus is restored from the germline J gene. Other nucleotide sequences from this sample produce the same CDR3. The gene calls are TRBV13-3 and TRBJ2-5, with TRBD2 matching 8 bases. The CDR3 is made up of 14 amino acids. Looked up from germline, CDR1 is NNHDY and CDR2 is SYVADS. CDR3 amino acids: CASSDRGGADTQYF. The CDR3 DNA, read in part, is TGTGCCAGCAGTGATCGGGGGGGCGCGGAC. Looking up the rest from reference TRBV13-3 and TRBJ2-5 gives the full variable domain: EAAVTQSPRSKVAVTGGKVTLSCHQTNNHDYMYWYRQDTGHGLRLIHYSYVADSTEKGDIPDGYKASRPSQENFSLILELASLSQTAVYFCASSDRGGADTQYFGPGTRLLVL.

This clone was picked up a small number of times. Gene names refer to mouse genes. Coverage ceases 4 residues before the CDR3 finishes, and the germline J gene fills in the end. The chain employs TRBV13-1 and TRBJ2-1; D possibly corresponds to TRBD1 (5 bases). The CDR3 runs 15 residues. Germline CDR1 is NSHNY and CDR2 is SYGAGN. The V end was cut by 3 bases, the J end by 0 bases, with 10 bases between. The CDR3 sequence is CASSGRQNNYAEQFF. The sequenced CDR3 bases are TGTGCCAGCAGTGGCCGACAGAATAACTATGCT.

This clone was observed a few times. Gene and germline names: mouse. The read ends 4 residues early relative to the CDR3; the germline J gene fills the gap. This chain links TRBV13-3 with TRBJ1-1, with D perhaps matching TRBD1 (6 bases). The CDR3 length is 13 residues. Germline lookup yields CDR1 NNHDY and CDR2 SYVADS. The CDR3 loop reads CASTGLGGREVFF. The CDR3 bases that were read are TGTGCCAGCACGGGACTGGGGGGGCGA.

Remarks on this clone: The genes and germline here are from mouse. The read stops 4 residues short of the end of the CDR3; the missing end is completed from the germline J gene. The rearrangement joins TRBV19 to TRBJ1-1; TRBD1 matches 9 bases. Germline V lookup: CDR1 FNHDT, CDR2 SITEND (reference sequence). The CDR3 runs 12 residues. The part of the CDR3 DNA that was read is TGTGCCAGCAGTCGGGACAGGGTA. Translated, it gives CASSRDRV. From start to end, the CDR3 is CASSRDRVEVFF.

This clone was picked up many times. The gene names here belong to mouse. With the read ending 4 residues before the CDR3 end, the germline J gene is used to fill in that end. Other DNA sequences in this sample translate to the same CDR3. V is TRBV17 and J is TRBJ1-1; unclear D gene. Trimming cost V 2 bases and J 0 bases, with 1 base left between them. This CDR3 comprises 12 residues. CDR1 MNHDT and CDR2 YYDKIL come from the germline V gene. CDR3 sequence: CASSRQNTEVFF. The CDR3 DNA, read in part, is TGTGCTAGCAGTAGACAGAACACA.

This clone has more than one count but fewer than ten. Mouse names are used for the genes. The CDR3: CASSDSEDTQYF. The sequenced part of the CDR3 DNA is TGTGCCAGCAGTGATTCTGAAGAC. The V gene is TRBV13-1, the J gene TRBJ2-5; no reliable D call. The read terminates 4 residues before the CDR3 end, so the remaining end is supplied by the germline J gene. Germline-derived CDR1 and CDR2 are NSHNY and SYGAGN. This CDR3 is built from 12 residues.

This clone has a handful of counts. Genes and germline come from the mouse. The read terminates 4 residues before the CDR3 end, so the remaining end is supplied by the germline J gene. This chain links TRBV19 with TRBJ1-2; 10 bases are a match to TRBD1. The CDR3 sequence is 14 residues long. Looked up from germline, CDR1 is FNHDT and CDR2 is SITEND (reference sequence). The ends lost 4 bases at V and 4 bases at J; junction bases unmatched: 4. The part of the CDR3 DNA that was read is TGTGCCAGCAGTCCCCGGACAGGGGGCTCC. Translating it yields CASSPRTGGS. The whole CDR3 protein reads CASSPRTGGSDYTF.

To note about this clone: Since a much larger clone is just one base distant, this may be a read error. Gene names and germline refer to mouse. The read falls 4 residues short of the CDR3 end, and the missing part is taken from the germline J gene. The same CDR3 also results from other DNA sequences found in this sample. This chain joins TRBV13-3 and TRBJ1-2; 8 bases map to TRBD1. CDR3 length: 14 residues. Germline-derived CDR1 and CDR2 are NNHDY and SYVADS. The V gene end was trimmed by 5 bases and the J gene end by 0 bases; junction bases not matched to a gene: 3. CDR3 DNA (partial): TGTGCCAGCAGCCAACAGGGGGCAAACTCC. It encodes CASSQQGANS. The full CDR3 reads CASSQQGANSDYTF.

Comment on this clone: Gene names are mouse gene names. The read gets to within 4 residues of the CDR3 end, and the germline J gene fills in the rest. V usage is TRBV13-1 and J usage is TRBJ2-3; 11 nucleotides agree with TRBD1. The J segment lost 2 bases and the V segment lost 2 bases, leaving 1 base of the junction unmatched. Germline CDR1 is NSHNY and CDR2 is SYGAGN. This CDR3 has 15 amino acids. The CDR3 loop reads CASSEDRGPAETLYF. CDR3 DNA, as far as it was read: TGTGCCAGCAGTGAGGACAGGGGGCCTGCAGAA.

With respect to this clone: The germline and genes are mouse ones. The read terminates 4 residues ahead of where the CDR3 ends, so the germline J gene completes it. The chain joins TRBV13-3 to TRBJ2-5; 7 bases agree with TRBD1. CDR3 length equals 12 residues. Germline CDR1 is NNHDY and CDR2 is SYVADS. With 6 bases clipped from V and 3 bases from J, the junction kept 1 base outside the gene matches. The CDR3 sequence: CASKQGQDTQYF. CDR3 DNA, as far as it was read: TGTGCCAGCAAACAGGGGCAAGAC.

This clone was recorded a few times. Gene labels here are mouse ones. The missing CDR3 end, 4 residues past where the read stops, is filled in from the germline J gene. The genes are TRBV13-1 and TRBJ2-2; 9 bases are shared with TRBD1. The CDR3 spans 14 residues. CDR1 and CDR2 (germline): NSHNY, SYGAGN. Unmatched junction bases numbered 5, after V lost 5 bases and J lost 6 bases. The CDR3 loop reads CASRSGTGPGQLYF. The CDR3 DNA, read in part, is TGTGCCAGCAGATCCGGGACAGGGCCCGGG.

This clone was found a few times. Here the gene names and germline are mouse. Read data end 4 residues before the CDR3 end; the end is taken from the germline J gene. This rearrangement joins TRBV5 to TRBJ2-5; TRBD2 matches at 9 bases. This CDR3 contains 15 residues. J lost 3 bases, V lost 1 base, and 2 bases had no gene match. The germline CDR1 and CDR2 sequences are LGHNA and YNLKQL (reference sequence). The CDR3 region is CASSQAGLGQDTQYF. CDR3 bases read: TGTGCCAGCAGCCAAGCGGGACTGGGTCAAGAC.

This clone has just a few counts. Genes here carry mouse names. The read ends 4 residues shy of where the CDR3 ends; the end is completed using the germline J gene. The chain links TRBV1 to TRBJ1-2, with D tentatively TRBD1 (5 bases). CDR3 length: 14 residues. CDR1 and CDR2 (germline): NSQYPW, LRSPGD (reference sequence). The CDR3 protein is CTCSAGGLGVDYTF. The covered CDR3 bases are TGCACCTGCAGTGCAGGGGGACTGGGGGTC.

Details on this clone: Any gene name here is a mouse gene name. Coverage ceases 4 residues before the CDR3 finishes, and the germline J gene fills in the end. This chain joins TRBV13-1 and TRBJ2-2; D gene ambiguous. CDR1 is NSHNY and CDR2 is SYGAGN in the germline V gene. Trimming removed 3 bases at V and 0 bases at J, with 3 bases between. The CDR3 is 13 residues long. CDR3 DNA (partial): TGTGCCAGCAGTGTCTCAAACACCGGG. Its protein is CASSVSNTG. From start to end, the CDR3 is CASSVSNTGQLYF.